Listed below are T cell receptor beta chains from one sample, sequenced in a study of cytomegalovirus exposure and HLA in healthy donors. The method was immunoSEQ multiplex PCR; TCRdb's version includes in-frame clones alone and lacks a portion of them. The sample carries 95,000 to 150,000 clones, approximately 70% recorded once. Material: PBMCs. The receptors stem from a man younger than 30 in good health and CMV-seronegative. CDR3s include the opening cysteine and the closing phenylalanine or tryptophan. D genes are given only for firm matches. Clone sizes are given selectively: once, few, many, or a class where the clone is expanded.

length	V	J	D	size	DNA	CDR3
13	TRBV2	TRBJ1-5	TRBD1	few	TGTGCCATCCGCCGGGACAGGGGGCAGCCCCAGCATTTT	CAIRRDRGQPQHF
14	TRBV27	TRBJ1-5	-	-	TGTGCCAGCAGTTCGGAGACGATGGGTCAGCCCCAGCATTTT	CASSSETMGQPQHF
12	TRBV5-1	TRBJ2-7	-	-	TGCGCCAGCAGCTCTAGCTCCTACGAGCAGTACTTC	CASSSSSYEQYF
18	TRBV9	TRBJ2-6	TRBD1	-	TGTGCCAGCAGCGTAGCTGTGACAGGGAAGGCTGGGGCCAACGTCCTGACTTTC	CASSVAVTGKAGANVLTF
16	TRBV27	TRBJ2-5	TRBD2	-	TGTGCCACTAAACTAAAGGGACTAGCGGACTTAAGGACCCAGTACTTC	CATKLKGLADLRTQYF
14	TRBV7-2	TRBJ1-2	-	-	TGTGCCAGCAGCTTACATCCCTCTCAGGGAATCTACACCTTC	CASSLHPSQGIYTF
16	TRBV7-2	TRBJ2-1	-	-	TGTGCCAGCACCCAAGGCGGCTACCCCTCCTACAATGAGCAGTTCTTC	CASTQGGYPSYNEQFF
12	TRBV18	TRBJ1-2	-	once	TGTGCCAGCTCAAAAGACAGTTATGGCTACACCTTC	CASSKDSYGYTF
16	TRBV9	TRBJ1-1	TRBD1	-	TGTGCCAGCAGCGTAGGTCTGGACAGGGGGCACACTGAAGCTTTCTTT	CASSVGLDRGHTEAFF
14	TRBV7-8	TRBJ2-7	TRBD2	once	TGTGCCAGCACCTCGCGGGAGGGTCCGATGAATCCGTACTTC	CASTSREGPMNPYF